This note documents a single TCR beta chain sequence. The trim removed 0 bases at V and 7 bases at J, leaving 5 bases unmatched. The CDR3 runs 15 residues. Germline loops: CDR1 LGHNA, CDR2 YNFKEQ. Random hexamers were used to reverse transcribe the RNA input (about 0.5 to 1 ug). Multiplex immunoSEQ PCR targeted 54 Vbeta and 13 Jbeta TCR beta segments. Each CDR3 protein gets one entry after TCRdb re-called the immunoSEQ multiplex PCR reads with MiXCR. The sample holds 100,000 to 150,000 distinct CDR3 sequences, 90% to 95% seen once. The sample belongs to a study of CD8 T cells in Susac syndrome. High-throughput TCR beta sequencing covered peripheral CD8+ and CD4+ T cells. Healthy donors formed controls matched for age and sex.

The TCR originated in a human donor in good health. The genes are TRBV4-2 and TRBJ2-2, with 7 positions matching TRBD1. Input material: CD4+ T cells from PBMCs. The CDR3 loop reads CASSQELQGSGELFF. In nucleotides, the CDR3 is TGTGCCAGCAGCCAAGAGTTACAGGGGAGCGGGGAGCTGTTTTTT.